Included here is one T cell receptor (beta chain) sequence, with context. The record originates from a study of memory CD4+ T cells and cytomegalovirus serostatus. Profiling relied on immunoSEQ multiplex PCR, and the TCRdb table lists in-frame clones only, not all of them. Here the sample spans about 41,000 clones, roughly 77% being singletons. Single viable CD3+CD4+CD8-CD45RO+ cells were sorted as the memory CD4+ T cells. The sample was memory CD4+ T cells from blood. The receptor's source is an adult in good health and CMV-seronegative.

For the CDR3, the DNA is TGTGCCAGCAGGGGGGGTTCTGGCGAGCAGTACTTC. This translates into CASRGGSGEQYF. The chain is built from TRBV6-1 and TRBJ2-7, with D maybe TRBD2 (6 bases). Trimming removed 6 bases from V and 6 bases from J, with 12 bases in between. The CDR3 consists of 12 residues. Per germline, CDR1 MNHNS and CDR2 SASEGT.